Listed below are T cell receptor beta chains from one sample, sequenced in a study of OX40 agonist ivuxolimab in advanced cancers. The table came from immunoSEQ multiplex PCR; TCRdb's copy has only in-frame clones and leaves some out. The table shows about 20,000 clones, with roughly 80% occurring only once. The sequencing here drew on CD4+ or CD8+ T cells sorted from blood, taken in a trial of the OX40 agonist ivuxolimab. These receptors originate from an adult with an advanced solid tumor such as melanoma, head and neck, liver or kidney cancer. CDR3s include the opening cysteine and the closing phenylalanine or tryptophan. D genes are given only for firm matches. A clone size is listed for some rows: how often the clone was seen (once, few, many), or a class if it is expanded.

j_call clone_size v_call d_call cdr3_aa cdr3_nt
TRBJ1-6 - TRBV19 - CASSEGINSPLHF TGTGCCAGTAGTGAGGGAATTAATTCACCCCTCCACTTT
TRBJ1-1 - TRBV29-1 - CSVFSTEAFF TGCAGCGTTTTTAGCACTGAAGCTTTCTTT
TRBJ2-7 - TRBV6-1 - CASSEAPTYEQYF TGTGCCAGCAGTGAAGCCCCCACTTACGAGCAGTACTTC
TRBJ1-2 - TRBV7-9 - CASSLAPGEEYGYTF TGTGCCAGCAGCTTAGCTCCGGGGGAAGAATATGGCTACACCTTC
TRBJ2-3 once TRBV5-4 - CASSPGSEATDTQYF TGTGCCAGCAGCCCAGGATCGGAGGCCACAGATACGCAGTATTTT
TRBJ2-7 - TRBV18 TRBD1 CASSPLPGQDSSYEQYF TGTGCCAGCTCACCACTCCCGGGACAGGACTCCTCCTACGAGCAGTACTTC
TRBJ2-5 - TRBV5-1 TRBD1 CASSLGNRGPAGTQYF TGCGCCAGCAGCTTGGGGAACAGGGGGCCCGCAGGTACCCAGTACTTC
TRBJ1-1 large TRBV7-9 TRBD1 CATGQVNTEAFF TGTGCCACGGGACAGGTCAACACTGAAGCTTTCTTT
TRBJ2-1 - TRBV19 TRBD2 CASSIDTSGPFYNEQFF TGTGCCAGTAGTATAGATACTAGCGGGCCTTTCTACAATGAGCAGTTCTTC
TRBJ1-1 - TRBV9 - CASGETGNTEAFF TGTGCCAGTGGAGAGACAGGGAACACTGAAGCTTTCTTT
TRBJ2-1 - TRBV6-4 TRBD2 CASSGMRGALGEQFF TGTGCCAGCAGTGGTATGCGGGGGGCCCTGGGTGAGCAGTTCTTC
TRBJ2-1 - TRBV28 - CASSTSYNEQFF TGTGCCAGCAGTACGTCCTACAATGAGCAGTTCTTC
TRBJ2-1 - TRBV27 - CASSLTSGYLNNEQFF TGTGCCAGCAGTTTAACGTCGGGATATCTTAACAATGAGCAGTTCTTC
TRBJ2-1 - TRBV19 - CASSPGRGSSYNEQFF TGTGCCAGTAGCCCTGGGAGAGGTAGCTCCTACAATGAGCAGTTCTTC
TRBJ2-7 few TRBV9 - CASSVSSSKSNEQYF TGTGCCAGCAGCGTTTCCTCGAGTAAATCGAACGAGCAGTACTTC
TRBJ2-1 - TRBV5-6 - CASSQRQYNEQFF TGTGCCAGCAGCCAACGACAGTACAATGAGCAGTTCTTC
TRBJ1-2 few TRBV9 - CASSASGFGYTF TGTGCCAGCAGCGCCTCAGGGTTCGGCTACACCTTC
TRBJ2-7 few TRBV5-1 TRBD1 CASSGRLFHRGRPYEQYF TGCGCCAGCAGCGGACGCCTCTTTCACAGGGGGCGTCCCTACGAGCAGTACTTC
TRBJ1-2 - TRBV27 - CASSSNPTGAANYGYTF TGTGCCAGCAGTTCAAATCCGACAGGCGCCGCTAACTATGGCTACACCTTC
TRBJ2-7 - TRBV19 - CASSLGAGMSYEQYF TGTGCCAGTAGTCTGGGAGCAGGGATGTCCTACGAGCAGTACTTC
TRBJ2-1 - TRBV6-5 - CASSYGGLNEQFF TGTGCCAGCAGTTACGGGGGCCTCAATGAGCAGTTCTTC
TRBJ2-3 - TRBV28 TRBD1 CASSQWTGATDTQYF TGTGCCAGCAGTCAATGGACAGGGGCCACAGATACGCAGTATTTT
TRBJ1-3 - TRBV30 - CACREYTIYF TGTGCCTGCAGGGAGTACACCATATATTTT
TRBJ2-7 few TRBV10-1 - CASSDRVSDYEQYF TGCGCCAGCAGTGACAGGGTATCCGACTACGAGCAGTACTTC
TRBJ1-1 few TRBV27 - CASSLLKATEAFF TGTGCCAGCAGTTTACTTAAGGCTACTGAAGCTTTCTTT
TRBJ1-1 - TRBV19 TRBD1 CASSRDRGEVTEAFF TGTGCCAGTAGTAGAGACAGGGGGGAGGTCACTGAAGCTTTCTTT
TRBJ2-7 - TRBV4-1 TRBD1 CASSPSQGAVIEQYF TGCGCCAGCAGCCCATCACAGGGGGCGGTGATCGAGCAGTACTTC
TRBJ2-7 medium-sized TRBV7-9 TRBD2 CASSFAGGGQYF TGTGCCAGCAGCTTTGCGGGGGGAGGGCAGTACTTC
TRBJ1-2 - TRBV9 TRBD1 CASSAGGTVANYGYTF TGTGCCAGCAGCGCAGGGGGGACGGTAGCTAACTATGGCTACACCTTC
TRBJ1-2 - TRBV7-6 - CASSFPDYGYTF TGTGCCAGCAGCTTCCCTGACTATGGCTACACCTTC
TRBJ1-4 - TRBV11-3 - CASSPGQFAGEAEKLFF TGTGCCAGCAGCCCCGGTCAATTTGCGGGCGAGGCTGAAAAACTGTTTTTT
TRBJ1-1 few TRBV19 - CASSDNSLFTEAFF TGTGCCAGTAGCGATAACAGCCTGTTCACTGAAGCTTTCTTT
TRBJ2-6 few TRBV4-1 - CASSQERGSGANVLTF TGCGCCAGCAGCCAAGAAAGGGGCTCTGGGGCCAACGTCCTGACTTTC
TRBJ2-7 - TRBV4-3 - CASSQVAGVSEQYF TGCGCCAGCAGCCAAGTTGCCGGGGTTAGCGAGCAGTACTTC
TRBJ1-3 - TRBV21-1 - CASSKDSRGCPGNTIYF TGTGCCAGCAGCAAAGACTCAAGGGGGTGTCCTGGAAACACCATATATTTT
TRBJ2-2 - TRBV29-1 - CSVPNTAGELFF TGCAGCGTTCCCAATACGGCCGGGGAGCTGTTTTTT
TRBJ2-7 - TRBV4-1 - CASSQVTSSYEQYF TGCGCCAGCAGCCAAGTTACCAGTTCCTACGAGCAGTACTTC
TRBJ2-2 - TRBV9 - CASSEGSWNTGELFF TGTGCCAGCAGCGAGGGCTCTTGGAACACCGGGGAGCTGTTTTTT
TRBJ2-2 - TRBV2 - CASGTAGELFF TGTGCCAGCGGTACCGCCGGGGAGCTGTTTTTT